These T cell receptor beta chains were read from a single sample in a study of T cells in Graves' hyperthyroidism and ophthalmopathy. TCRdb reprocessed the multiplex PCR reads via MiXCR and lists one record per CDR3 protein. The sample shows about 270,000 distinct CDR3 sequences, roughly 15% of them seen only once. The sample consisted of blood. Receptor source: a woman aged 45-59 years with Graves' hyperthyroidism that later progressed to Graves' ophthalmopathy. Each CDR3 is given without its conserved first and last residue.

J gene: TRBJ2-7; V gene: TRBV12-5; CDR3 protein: ASGSNTGYEQY
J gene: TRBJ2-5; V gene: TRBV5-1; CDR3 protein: ASSLEGPVVGTQY
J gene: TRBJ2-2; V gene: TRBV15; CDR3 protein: ATSRDLSEGSGELF
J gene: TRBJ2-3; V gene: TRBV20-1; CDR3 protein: SAIRVAGDTQY
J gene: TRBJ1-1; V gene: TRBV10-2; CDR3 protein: ASTTAGGRGEAF
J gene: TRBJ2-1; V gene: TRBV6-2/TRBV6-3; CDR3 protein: ASSLIAGSLRTSYNERF
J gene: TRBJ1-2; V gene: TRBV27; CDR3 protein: ASSSRDRGAYGYT
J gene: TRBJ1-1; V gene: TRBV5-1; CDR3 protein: ASSPPTTGQNTEAF
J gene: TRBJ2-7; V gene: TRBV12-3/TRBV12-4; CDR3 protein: ASSRDPQGEQY
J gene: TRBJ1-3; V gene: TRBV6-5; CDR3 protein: ASSLQGARGNTIY
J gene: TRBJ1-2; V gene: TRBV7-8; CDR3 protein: ASSLTGGLSYGYT
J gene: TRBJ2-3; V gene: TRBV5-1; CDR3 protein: ASSLESGTSTDAQY
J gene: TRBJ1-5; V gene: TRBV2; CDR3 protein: ASSESRRSNQPQH
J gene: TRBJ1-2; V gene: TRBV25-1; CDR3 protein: ASQYSGGYT
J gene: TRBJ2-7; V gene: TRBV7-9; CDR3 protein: ASSSTTYEQY
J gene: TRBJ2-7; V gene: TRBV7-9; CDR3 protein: ASSSERDEQY
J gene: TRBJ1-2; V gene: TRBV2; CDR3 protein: ASSEALGGYGYT
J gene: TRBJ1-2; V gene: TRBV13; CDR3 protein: ASSSRAFGYT
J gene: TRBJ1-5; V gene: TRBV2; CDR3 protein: ASNRVLDQPQH
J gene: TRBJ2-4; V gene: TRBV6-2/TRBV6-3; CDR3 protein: ASSLGLGTSGGAKNIQY
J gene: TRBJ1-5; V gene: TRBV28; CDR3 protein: ASSLMGQPQH
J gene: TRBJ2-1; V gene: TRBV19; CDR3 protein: ASRKTGGAGEQF
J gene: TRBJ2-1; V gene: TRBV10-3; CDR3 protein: AISEWENEQF
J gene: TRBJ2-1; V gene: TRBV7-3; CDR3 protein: ASSLRVGGSYNEQF
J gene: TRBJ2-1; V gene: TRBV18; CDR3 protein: ASSRDRGDNEQF
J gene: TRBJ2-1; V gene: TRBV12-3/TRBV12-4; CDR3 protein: ASSFPGGIPEQF